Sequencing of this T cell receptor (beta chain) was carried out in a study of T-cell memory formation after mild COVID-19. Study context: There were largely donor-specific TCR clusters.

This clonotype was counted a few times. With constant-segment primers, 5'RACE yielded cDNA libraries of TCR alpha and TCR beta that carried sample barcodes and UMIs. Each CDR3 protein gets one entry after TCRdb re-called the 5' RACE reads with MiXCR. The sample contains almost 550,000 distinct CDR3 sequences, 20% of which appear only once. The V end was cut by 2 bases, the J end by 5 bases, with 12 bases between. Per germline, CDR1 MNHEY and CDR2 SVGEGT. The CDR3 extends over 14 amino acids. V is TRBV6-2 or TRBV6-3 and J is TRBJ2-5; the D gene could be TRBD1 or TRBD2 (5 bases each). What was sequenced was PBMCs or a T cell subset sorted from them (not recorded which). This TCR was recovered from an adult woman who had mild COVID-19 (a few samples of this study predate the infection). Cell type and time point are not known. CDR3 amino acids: CASSYGGVTETQYF. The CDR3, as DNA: TGTGCCAGCAGTTACGGGGGAGTGACGGAGACCCAGTACTTC.